One sample yielded the 29 T cell receptor beta chains listed below, sequenced in a study of shared T cell receptors in the human thymus. Profiled with immunoSEQ multiplex PCR; TCRdb holds only in-frame clones, not every one. Counted here are roughly 710,000 clones, approximately 85% occurring once; the ten biggest clones make up around 0.0099%. The data also belong to a second study, concerning human thymus T cells.

The sample consisted of thymocytes. These receptors were taken from a girl under three years old with a congenital heart defect.

V is TRBV7-2 and J is TRBJ2-4, with no clear D. The V gene's germline CDR1 is SGHTA and CDR2 FQGNSA. V was clipped by 1 base and J by 0 bases, with 13 bases between them. The CDR3 runs 17 residues. The CDR3 DNA is TGTGCCAGCAGCTTAGGTGGTGGGCTACTAGCCAAAAACATTCAGTACTTC. Amino acid sequence: CASSLGGGLLAKNIQYF.

This chain connects TRBV7-2 to TRBJ2-3, with 12 positions matching TRBD2. The CDR3 length is 17 residues. The V gene end was trimmed by 2 bases and the J gene end by 5 bases; junction bases not matched to a gene: 8. Germline CDR1 and CDR2: SGHTA and FQGNSA. Written as DNA, the CDR3 is TGTGCCAGCAGCTTAAAGACTAGCGGGGGTCCCGGAGATACGCAGTATTTT. The encoded protein is CASSLKTSGGPGDTQYF. The full variable domain, its missing parts supplied by reference TRBV7-2 and TRBJ2-3, is GAGVSQSPSNKVTEKGKDVELRCDPISGHTALYWYRQSLGQGLEFLIYFQGNSAPDKSGLPSDRFSAERTGGSVSTLTIQRTQQEDSAVYLCASSLKTSGGPGDTQYFGPGTRLTVL.

V usage is TRBV11-2 and J usage is TRBJ1-1; D might be TRBD1 (5 bases). In germline, CDR1 is SGHAT, CDR2 FQNNGV. V was clipped by 3 bases and J by 5 bases, with 16 bases between them. The CDR3 is made up of 15 amino acids. The CDR3 is CASSFFPDSHTEAFF. The CDR3 nucleotides read TGTGCCAGCAGCTTTTTCCCCGACAGCCATACTGAAGCTTTCTTT.

CDR3 sequence reads: CASSLVGRLGYNEQFF. The CDR3 DNA sequence: TGTGCCAGCAGCTTAGTAGGCAGGTTGGGTTACAATGAGCAGTTCTTC. V gene TRBV7-9 combines with J gene TRBJ2-1; D remains ambiguous. The CDR3 totals 16 residues. Germline assignment: CDR1 SEHNR and CDR2 FQNEAQ (reference sequence). Between the trimmed V and J ends, which lost 1 base and 4 bases, there was a span of 14 bases.

This clone was observed a handful of times. The rearrangement links TRBV9 to TRBJ2-3, with D possibly being TRBD2 (7 bases). The CDR3 sequence is 17 residues long. V was trimmed by 3 bases and J by 2 bases, leaving 19 bases between them. Germline loops: CDR1 SGDLS, CDR2 YYNGEE. CDR3 sequence (DNA): TGTGCCAGCAGCGCCGAGAGGGGGGGAAATCACACAGATACGCAGTATTTT. The encoded protein is CASSAERGGNHTDTQYF.

This chain joins TRBV30 and TRBJ1-2; tentatively, D is TRBD1 (5 bases). Between the trimmed V and J ends, which lost 0 bases and 0 bases, there was a span of 17 bases. The CDR3 totals 17 residues. The germline V gene encodes CDR1 GTSNPN and CDR2 SVGIG (reference sequence). The CDR3 region has the DNA TGTGCCTGGAGTGTAGGGGCAGACCCGTTAGCTAACTATGGCTACACCTTC. This encodes CAWSVGADPLANYGYTF.

A word on this clone: The same CDR3 also results from other DNA sequences found in this sample. This sequence joins TRBV13 and TRBJ2-1; D uncertain. V shed 0 bases and J shed 6 bases, with 6 bases lying between them. Germline V CDR1 and CDR2: PRHDT, FYEKMQ (reference sequence). This CDR3 has 13 residues. The CDR3 DNA reads as TGTGCCAGCAGCTTAGGCCGGGTCAATGAGCAGTTCTTC. This encodes CASSLGRVNEQFF.

This clone was detected only a few times. The rearrangement links TRBV2 to TRBJ2-5; D is possibly TRBD1 (6 bases). This CDR3 has 14 amino acids. The ends were cut back, 6 bases at V and 4 bases at J, with 15 bases in the middle. Germline V gives CDR1 SNHLY, CDR2 FYNNEI. For the CDR3, the DNA is TGTGCCAGCAGGGCAGGGGTATTCCTAGAGACCCAGTACTTC. Its protein is CASRAGVFLETQYF. Drawing the rest from reference TRBV2 and TRBJ2-5, the complete variable domain is EPEVTQTPSHQVTQMGQEVILRCVPISNHLYFYWYRQILGQKVEFLVSFYNNEISEKSEIFDDQFSVERPDGSNFTLKIRSTKLEDSAMYFCASRAGVFLETQYFGPGTRLLVL.

The chain carries TRBV6-1 and TRBJ2-7, with TRBD1 matching over 10 bases. Germline-derived CDR1 and CDR2 are MNHNS and SASEGT. V was pared by 3 bases and J by 2 bases, with 16 bases of the junction left unmatched. The CDR3 is made up of 19 amino acids. The CDR3 region is CASSEAPGQGSRIAYEQYF. In DNA, the CDR3 is TGTGCCAGCAGTGAGGCTCCGGGACAGGGGTCCCGGATTGCCTACGAGCAGTACTTC.

The genes are TRBV2 and TRBJ1-1; D is undetermined. The CDR3 is made up of 15 amino acids. Germline V CDR1 and CDR2: SNHLY, FYNNEI. The V gene lost 6 bases and the J gene lost 0 bases, with 14 bases spanning the gap. CDR3 nucleotides: TGTGCCAGCAGCCCCATTAGAGCCATGAACACTGAAGCTTTCTTT. Translated: CASSPIRAMNTEAFF.

The DNA for the CDR3 is TGTGCCAGCAGCTTAGTTCTCAAGAGAGACTATGGCTACACCTTC. This translates into CASSLVLKRDYGYTF. The rearrangement joins TRBV7-9 to TRBJ1-2; no clear D. CDR1 and CDR2 (germline): SEHNR, FQNEAQ (reference sequence). The CDR3 contains 15 residues. V was pared by 1 base and J by 3 bases, with 12 bases between.

The gene calls are TRBV5-1 and TRBJ1-4; D remains ambiguous. Trimming removed 6 bases at V and 0 bases at J, with 15 bases between. The CDR3 loop spans 16 amino acids. Per the germline V gene, CDR1 is SGHRS and CDR2 is YFSETQ. The CDR3 reads CASTDSPGSTNEKLFF. In DNA form, the CDR3 reads TGCGCCAGCACAGATAGCCCGGGATCAACTAATGAAAAACTGTTTTTT.

This chain uses TRBV14 with TRBJ1-6; D is perhaps TRBD1 (6 bases). The CDR3 covers 15 residues. V lost 0 bases and J 9 bases, leaving 12 bases between the germline ends. The germline V gene encodes CDR1 SGHDN and CDR2 FVKESK. The CDR3 bases are TGTGCCAGCAGCCAAGATGGGGGCGTCGGTTCACCCCTCCACTTT. Amino acid sequence: CASSQDGGVGSPLHF. Full variable domain (outside the CDR3, taken from reference TRBV14 and TRBJ1-6): EAGVTQFPSHSVIEKGQTVTLRCDPISGHDNLYWYRRVMGKEIKFLLHFVKESKQDESGMPNNRFLAERTGGTYSTLKVQPAELEDSGVYFCASSQDGGVGSPLHFGNGTRLTVT.

V gene TRBV6-1 combines with J gene TRBJ1-1; D is perhaps TRBD1 (5 bases). Trimming pared 6 bases from V and 3 bases from J, leaving 14 bases between. The CDR3 consists of 14 residues. CDR1 MNHNS and CDR2 SASEGT come from the germline V gene. The CDR3, as DNA: TGTGCCAGCAGGGGCGGGGGGACCTACACTGAAGCTTTCTTT. Translation gives CASRGGGTYTEAFF.

This clone is a singleton in its sample. At the DNA level, this CDR3 is encoded by other sequences in the same sample as well. The chain couples TRBV28 to TRBJ1-2, with D hard to call. V lost 3 bases and J lost 1, with 3 bases in between. The CDR3 covers 12 residues. Germline V gene lookup returns CDR1 MDHEN and CDR2 SYDVKM. CDR3 in amino acids: CASSFRNYGYTF. DNA for the CDR3: TGTGCCAGCAGTTTTCGTAACTATGGCTACACCTTC.

As concerns this clone: This sample includes further DNA sequences coding for the same CDR3. The chain is built from TRBV20-1 and TRBJ1-2; TRBD1 might be the D (5 bases). V was trimmed by 3 bases and J by 7 bases, leaving 9 bases between them. The CDR3 totals 11 residues. Germline CDR1 DFQATT, CDR2 SNEGSKA (reference sequence). The CDR3 region has the DNA TGCAGTGCTAGGGGGCGCGGTGGCTACACCTTC. It yields the protein CSARGRGGYTF.

V is TRBV7-9 and J is TRBJ1-6, with D hard to call. CDR3 length: 15 residues. Trimming left V 3 bases short and J 0 bases short, with 6 bases between. CDR1 is SEHNR, CDR2 FQNEAQ, per germline (reference sequence). CDR3 nucleotides: TGTGCCAGCAGCTTTCCGGGCTCCTATAATTCACCCCTCCACTTT. This encodes CASSFPGSYNSPLHF.

DNA of the CDR3: TGTGCCAGCAGCTTGGACAGGGTAAATGGCTACACCTTC. Translated, it gives CASSLDRVNGYTF. The chain combines TRBV5-6 with TRBJ1-2; a weak D match, TRBD1 (6 bases). The length of the CDR3 is 13 residues. V lost 0 bases and J 6 bases, leaving 9 bases between the germline ends. The V gene's germline CDR1 is SGHDT and CDR2 YYEEEE. The variable domain in full, with the rest retrieved from reference TRBV5-6 and TRBJ1-2, is DAGVTQSPTHLIKTRGQQVTLRCSPKSGHDTVSWYQQALGQGPQFIFQYYEEEERQRGNFPDRFSGHQFPNYSSELNVNALLLGDSALYLCASSLDRVNGYTFGSGTRLTVV.

The V gene is TRBV5-6, the J gene TRBJ2-7, with D possibly matching TRBD1 (5 bases). Germline loops: CDR1 SGHDT, CDR2 YYEEEE. The CDR3 loop spans 15 amino acids. V lost 1 base and J lost 3, with 14 bases in between. CDR3 sequence: CASSLNYRSVYEQYF. The CDR3, as DNA: TGTGCCAGCAGCTTGAACTACAGGTCGGTCTACGAGCAGTACTTC.

This chain joins TRBV4-1 and TRBJ2-1; 14 bases match TRBD2. The CDR3 loop spans 18 amino acids. Per the germline V gene, CDR1 is MGHRA and CDR2 is YSYEKL. J lost 1 base, V lost 3 bases, and 5 bases had no gene match. The CDR3 loop reads CASSQEGLAGGSYNEQFF. DNA for the CDR3: TGCGCCAGCAGCCAGGAAGGACTAGCGGGGGGATCCTACAATGAGCAGTTCTTC.

This chain connects TRBV28 to TRBJ2-7; 11 bases are a match to TRBD2. Unmatched junction bases numbered 3, after V lost 8 bases and J lost 0 bases. The CDR3 loop spans 14 amino acids. Germline V gene data show CDR1 as MDHEN and CDR2 as SYDVKM. The CDR3 region is CASQTSGASYEQYF. The DNA of the CDR3 is TGTGCCAGCCAGACTAGCGGGGCCTCCTACGAGCAGTACTTC. Combining the CDR3 with reference TRBV28 and TRBJ2-7 gives the whole variable domain DVKVTQSSRYLVKRTGEKVFLECVQDMDHENMFWYRQDPGLGLRLIYFSYDVKMKEKGDIPEGYSVSREKKERFSLILESASTNQTSMYLCASQTSGASYEQYFGPGTRLTVT.

The chain employs TRBV9 and TRBJ1-4, with D perhaps matching TRBD1 (5 bases). CDR1 and CDR2 (germline): SGDLS, YYNGEE. The CDR3 length is 16 residues. V was clipped by 4 bases and J by 3 bases, with 16 bases between them. CDR3 nucleotide sequence: TGTGCCAGCAGCCCGGGGGGGGTAAGGGCTAATGAAAAACTGTTTTTT. This gives the protein CASSPGGVRANEKLFF.

The gene calls are TRBV9 and TRBJ2-2; D unresolved. The V gene's germline CDR1 is SGDLS and CDR2 YYNGEE. This CDR3 has 14 residues. V was clipped by 4 bases and J by 7 bases, with 14 bases between them. This CDR3 reads CASSPRTSSGELFF. CDR3 in DNA: TGTGCCAGCAGCCCCAGAACGTCTAGCGGGGAGCTGTTTTTT.

CDR3 amino acids: CASSRTGQETQYF. The CDR3 DNA follows: TGCGCCAGCAGCAGGACAGGGCAGGAGACCCAGTACTTC. The rearrangement uses TRBV5-1 and TRBJ2-5; TRBD1 agrees at 8 bases. Germline loops: CDR1 SGHRS, CDR2 YFSETQ. V gave up 4 bases and J gave up 5 bases; unmatched junction bases: 4. This CDR3 has 13 residues.

The CDR3 is CASSSRGSGTPNTEAFF. Written as DNA, the CDR3 is TGTGCCAGCAGTTCTCGAGGGTCCGGGACACCGAACACTGAAGCTTTCTTT. The chain has TRBV27 and TRBJ1-1, with D possibly being TRBD1 (6 bases). Germline lookup yields CDR1 MNHEY and CDR2 SMNVEV (reference sequence). V gave up 4 bases and J gave up 1 base, with 19 bases separating them. There are 17 residues in the CDR3.

This clone has just a few counts. The chain uses TRBV5-4 and TRBJ1-1, with D unclear. CDR1 is SGHNT, CDR2 YYREEE, per germline (reference sequence). V lost 1 base and J lost 5, with 12 bases in between. CDR3 length: 14 amino acids. CDR3 sequence: CASSLNGGRTEAFF. As DNA, the CDR3 is TGTGCCAGCAGCTTGAATGGCGGGAGGACTGAAGCTTTCTTT. The whole variable domain, filled in from reference TRBV5-4 and TRBJ1-1, reads ETGVTQSPTHLIKTRGQQVTLRCSSQSGHNTVSWYQQALGQGPQFIFQYYREEENGRGNFPPRFSGLQFPNYSSELNVNALELDDSALYLCASSLNGGRTEAFFGQGTRLTVV.

This chain connects TRBV6-1 to TRBJ1-5, with D possibly matching TRBD1 (6 bases). The CDR3 has 13 amino acids. V was cut by 6 bases and J by 7 bases, with 13 bases left in between. Germline CDR1 and CDR2: MNHNS and SASEGT. CDR3 nucleotide sequence: TGTGCCAGCAGAAGACAGGAAGGGCAGCCCCAGCATTTT. It is translated as CASRRQEGQPQHF.

The gene calls are TRBV6-1 and TRBJ1-1, with unresolved D. Germline V gives CDR1 MNHNS, CDR2 SASEGT. V lost 2 bases to trimming and J lost 2 bases, with 15 bases between them. This CDR3 has 16 amino acids. CDR3 loop: CASSERNRGPNTEAFF. CDR3 nucleotide sequence: TGTGCCAGCAGTGAACGGAATAGAGGCCCTAACACTGAAGCTTTCTTT.

DNA of the CDR3: TGTGCCAGCACCCCCGAATCCCCGGGGAAGGCGGGAATGAACACTGAAGCTTTCTTT. It yields the protein CASTPESPGKAGMNTEAFF. The chain couples TRBV13 to TRBJ1-1; D uncertain. Germline assignment: CDR1 PRHDT and CDR2 FYEKMQ (reference sequence). The V and J ends lost 7 bases and 0 bases respectively, with 27 bases between them. The CDR3 is made up of 19 amino acids.